A single sample gave rise to the 21 T cell receptor beta chains below, sequenced in a study of cytomegalovirus exposure and HLA in healthy donors (dated by TCRdb to the late 2010s). Libraries were prepared through the immunoSEQ multiplex PCR assay. For the multiplex PCR, a mixture combining 60 forward primers for TCR Vbeta segments and 13 reverse primers for TCR Jbeta segments was used. Imported from immuneACCESS, the table was reduced by TCRdb to in-frame sequences with V and J called. These copies leave out some clones; in studies compared against another copy, an unresolved V gene accounts for under half, and the cause of the remainder is not known. The sample table shows hundreds of thousands of clones, and over 60% are seen once. The leading ten clones occupy roughly a sixth of the sample. The material sequenced was PBMCs. These receptors were obtained from a man aged 40-50 years in good health and CMV-seronegative.

The chain recombines TRBV13 with TRBJ2-5, with TRBD2 as a possible D gene (6 bases). Germline V gene data show CDR1 as PRHDT and CDR2 as FYEKMQ (reference sequence). The CDR3 covers 14 residues. Trimming took 5 bases from V and 5 from J, leaving 15 bases between them. CDR3: CASSNPSDEETQYF. The CDR3 nucleotides are TGTGCCAGCAGCAACCCTAGCGACGAGGAGACCCAGTACTTC.

CDR3 region: CASRTGDEQYF. Here the CDR3 DNA reads TGCGCCAGCAGGACAGGGGACGAGCAGTACTTC. V usage is TRBV5-1 and J usage is TRBJ2-7, with 8 bases aligning to TRBD1. CDR1 SGHRS and CDR2 YFSETQ come from the germline V gene. CDR3 size: 11 residues. Losses at the gene ends were 5 bases for V and 5 bases for J; bases not matched to a gene: 0.

V is TRBV12-5 and J is TRBJ2-7; D remains unclear. With 3 bases removed from V and 1 base from J, the gap between germline ends came to 13 bases. The germline CDR1 and CDR2 sequences are LGHNT and FRNRAP. The CDR3 totals 15 residues. CDR3 amino acids: CASGFSTPGSYEQYF. The CDR3 DNA sequence: TGTGCTAGTGGTTTCTCCACCCCGGGTTCCTACGAGCAGTACTTC.

This chain connects TRBV9 to TRBJ1-1; 8 bases match TRBD1. The CDR3 runs to 15 residues. The trim removed 4 bases at V and 3 bases at J, leaving 8 bases unmatched. Germline V gene data show CDR1 as SGDLS and CDR2 as YYNGEE. The DNA of the CDR3 is TGTGCCAGCAGCCTGACAGGGGCGTGGGACACTGAAGCTTTCTTT. It codes for CASSLTGAWDTEAFF.

The chain combines TRBV2 with TRBJ1-4; D might be TRBD1 (5 bases). V lost 8 bases and J 4 bases, leaving 11 bases between the germline ends. The germline CDR1 and CDR2 sequences are SNHLY and FYNNEI. The CDR3 is 13 residues long. CDR3 nucleotides: TGTGCCAGCTCCGACAGACTTAATGAAAAACTGTTTTTT. Translated: CASSDRLNEKLFF.

V is TRBV5-1 and J is TRBJ2-5; 7 bases line up with TRBD2. V dropped 1 base and J dropped 2; count of bases not matched to a gene: 8. The CDR3 consists of 16 residues. CDR1 is SGHRS, CDR2 YFSETQ, per germline. The CDR3 DNA is TGCGCCAGCAGCTTGCCTAGCGGAGGACCTCAAGAGACCCAGTACTTC. It specifies CASSLPSGGPQETQYF.

The chain joins TRBV5-5 to TRBJ1-5; D is possibly TRBD1 (5 bases). The CDR3 length is 14 residues. Trimming took off 2 bases at V and 2 bases at J, with 8 bases between the two ends. Germline values: CDR1 SGHKS, CDR2 YYEKEE (reference sequence). In nucleotides, the CDR3 is TGTGCCAGCAGCTTCGGACATGGCAATCAGCCCCAGCATTTT. This gives the protein CASSFGHGNQPQHF.

CDR3 sequence (DNA): TGTGCCAGCAGCGGGGACAGGGGGGATGAGCAGTTCTTC. This encodes CASSGDRGDEQFF. The rearrangement links TRBV7-2 to TRBJ2-1; TRBD1 agrees at 11 bases. CDR1 and CDR2 from the germline V gene are SGHTA and FQGNSA. With 5 bases clipped from V and 8 bases from J, the junction kept 2 bases outside the gene matches. The CDR3 runs to 13 residues.

The table lists this clone with a few counts. This chain connects TRBV5-1 to TRBJ2-7, with 8 bases identical to TRBD1. Per germline, CDR1 SGHRS and CDR2 YFSETQ. The ends lost 3 bases at V and 10 bases at J; junction bases unmatched: 3. The CDR3 extends over 11 amino acids. The CDR3 sequence is CASSSGQGQYF. Here the CDR3 DNA reads TGCGCCAGCAGCTCCGGACAGGGCCAGTACTTC.

This clone appeared a single time. V usage is TRBV9 and J usage is TRBJ2-1, with 10 bases lining up with TRBD2. The V gene end was trimmed by 0 bases and the J gene end by 10 bases; junction bases not matched to a gene: 10. The CDR3 spans 16 residues. Germline loops: CDR1 SGDLS, CDR2 YYNGEE. Written as DNA, the CDR3 is TGTGCCAGCAGCGTAGCGGGAGCGGGGGGGCTTTGGGAGCAGTTCTTC. This gives the protein CASSVAGAGGLWEQFF. The variable domain in full, completed from reference TRBV9 and TRBJ2-1, reads DSGVTQTPKHLITATGQRVTLRCSPRSGDLSVYWYQQSLDQGLQFLIQYYNGEERAKGNILERFSAQQFPDLHSELNLSSLELGDSALYFCASSVAGAGGLWEQFFGPGTRLTVL.

The chain uses TRBV18 and TRBJ2-7; D remains unclear. The CDR3 sequence is 12 residues long. V lost 2 bases and J 6 bases, leaving 8 bases between the germline ends. Looked up from germline, CDR1 is KGHSH and CDR2 is LQKENI. The chain's CDR3 is CASSPGQSEQYF. The CDR3 DNA sequence: TGTGCCAGCTCACCAGGGCAGAGCGAGCAGTACTTC. The full variable domain, rest sourced from reference TRBV18 and TRBJ2-7, is NAGVMQNPRHLVRRRGQEARLRCSPMKGHSHVYWYRQLPEEGLKFMVYLQKENIIDESGMPKERFSAEFPKEGPSILRIQQVVRGDSAAYFCASSPGQSEQYFGPGTRLTVT.

The chain carries TRBV6-1 and TRBJ2-7; D call uncertain. The CDR3 sequence is 14 residues long. CDR1 MNHNS and CDR2 SASEGT come from the germline V gene. V shed 8 bases and J shed 2 bases, with 16 bases lying between them. CDR3 region: CASRPTRSTYEQYF. CDR3 DNA sequence: TGTGCCAGCCGCCCGACAAGGTCAACCTACGAGCAGTACTTC.

The chain couples TRBV20-1 to TRBJ1-2; no clear D gene. Looked up from germline, CDR1 is DFQATT and CDR2 is SNEGSKA (reference sequence). Trimming removed 8 bases from V and 2 bases from J, with 9 bases in between. The CDR3 sequence is 11 residues long. The CDR3 protein is CSQSQNYGYTF. In nucleotides, the CDR3 is TGCAGTCAGTCCCAGAACTATGGCTACACCTTC.

The gene calls are TRBV7-3 and TRBJ2-2, with D maybe TRBD2 (5 bases). The germline V gene encodes CDR1 SGHTA and CDR2 FQGTGA. V dropped 5 bases and J dropped 6 bases, with 10 bases sitting between them. This CDR3 is built from 13 residues. The DNA for the CDR3 is TGTGCCAGCAGCCTCGAGAGGGCCGGGGAGCTGTTTTTT. It encodes CASSLERAGELFF.

The genes are TRBV5-1 and TRBJ1-1; 7 positions agree with TRBD1. CDR1 is SGHRS and CDR2 is YFSETQ in the germline V gene. The CDR3 is 14 amino acids. Trimming removed 0 bases from V and 8 bases from J; junction bases left unmatched: 7. The CDR3 sequence: CASSLADQGGEAFF. In DNA, the CDR3 is TGCGCCAGCAGCTTGGCCGATCAGGGGGGAGAAGCTTTCTTT.

This chain links TRBV19 with TRBJ2-1, with no clear D. CDR1 is LNHDA and CDR2 is SQIVND in the germline V gene (reference sequence). The germline V and J ends were trimmed by 5 bases and 8 bases, with 7 bases remaining between them. The CDR3 length is 11 residues. For the CDR3, the DNA is TGTGCCAGTAGTTCGAGATATGAGCAGTTCTTC. Translated: CASSSRYEQFF.

The genes are TRBV7-9 and TRBJ1-1; D may be TRBD1 (5 bases). V was trimmed by 3 bases and J by 0 bases, leaving 14 bases between them. The CDR3 length is 16 residues. Looked up from germline, CDR1 is SEHNR and CDR2 is FQNEAQ (reference sequence). The CDR3 nucleotides are TGTGCCAGCAGCTTCTACAGGCTTAAAATGAACACTGAAGCTTTCTTT. Residues: CASSFYRLKMNTEAFF.

The CDR3 is CASSMGDRANQPQHF. For the CDR3, the DNA is TGTGCCAGTAGTATGGGGGACAGGGCCAATCAGCCCCAGCATTTT. The rearrangement joins TRBV19 to TRBJ1-5; 9 nucleotides align to TRBD1. The CDR3 is made up of 15 amino acids. Trimming cost V 3 bases and J 3 bases; bases outside gene matches: 3. The germline CDR1 and CDR2 sequences are LNHDA and SQIVND (reference sequence). The full variable domain, in which reference TRBV19 and TRBJ1-5 provide the parts outside the CDR3, is DGGITQSPKYLFRKEGQNVTLSCEQNLNHDAMYWYRQDPGQGLRLIYYSQIVNDFQKGDIAEGYSVSREKKESFPLTVTSAQKNPTAFYLCASSMGDRANQPQHFGDGTRLSIL.

This clone was counted only a few times. J is TRBJ2-3 and V is TRBV2; 14 positions match TRBD2. This CDR3 has 16 residues. Germline V CDR1 and CDR2: SNHLY, FYNNEI. Germline trimming cut 6 bases from V and 8 bases from J; bases unmatched to any gene: 10. The CDR3: CASSQGLAGEAGTQYF. The CDR3 bases are TGTGCCAGCAGCCAGGGACTAGCGGGGGAGGCAGGTACGCAGTATTTT. The variable domain in full, completed from reference TRBV2 and TRBJ2-3, reads EPEVTQTPSHQVTQMGQEVILRCVPISNHLYFYWYRQILGQKVEFLVSFYNNEISEKSEIFDDQFSVERPDGSNFTLKIRSTKLEDSAMYFCASSQGLAGEAGTQYFGPGTRLTVL.

The CDR3 bases are TGCGCCAGCAGTGAGGGGAGTTGGTACGAGCAGTACTTC. Its translation is CASSEGSWYEQYF. The J gene is TRBJ2-7, the V gene TRBV10-2, with D possibly being TRBD2 (5 bases). Germline CDR1 is WSHSY and CDR2 is SAAADI. V shed 2 bases and J shed 4 bases, with 9 bases lying between them. The CDR3 loop spans 13 amino acids.

V is TRBV5-6 and J is TRBJ2-1; D not certain. CDR1 and CDR2 from the germline V gene are SGHDT and YYEEEE. The CDR3 sequence is 15 residues long. V lost 6 bases and J lost 5, with 18 bases in between. The CDR3 reads CASTLESIRDNEQFF. CDR3 sequence (DNA): TGTGCCAGCACCCTAGAGTCCATCCGAGACAATGAGCAGTTCTTC. Full variable domain (outside the CDR3, taken from reference TRBV5-6 and TRBJ2-1): DAGVTQSPTHLIKTRGQQVTLRCSPKSGHDTVSWYQQALGQGPQFIFQYYEEEERQRGNFPDRFSGHQFPNYSSELNVNALLLGDSALYLCASTLESIRDNEQFFGPGTRLTVL.